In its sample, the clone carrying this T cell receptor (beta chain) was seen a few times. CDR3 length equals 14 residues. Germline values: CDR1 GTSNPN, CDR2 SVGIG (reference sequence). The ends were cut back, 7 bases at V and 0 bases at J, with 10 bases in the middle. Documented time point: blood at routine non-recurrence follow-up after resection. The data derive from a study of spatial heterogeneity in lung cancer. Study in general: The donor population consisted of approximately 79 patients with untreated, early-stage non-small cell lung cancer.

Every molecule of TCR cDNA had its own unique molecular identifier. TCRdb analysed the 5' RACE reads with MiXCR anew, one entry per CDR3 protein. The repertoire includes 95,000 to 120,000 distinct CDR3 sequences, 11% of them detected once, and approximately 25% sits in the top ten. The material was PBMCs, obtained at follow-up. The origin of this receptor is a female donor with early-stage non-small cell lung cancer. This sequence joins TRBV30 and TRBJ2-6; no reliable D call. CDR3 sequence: CASRAGSGANVLTF. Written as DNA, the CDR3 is TGTGCCTCACGGGCTGGCTCTGGGGCCAACGTCCTGACTTTC. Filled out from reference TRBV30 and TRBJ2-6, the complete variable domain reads SQTIHQWPATLVQPVGSPLSLECTVEGTSNPNLYWYRQAAGRGLQLLFYSVGIGQISSEVPQNLSASRPQDRQFILSSKKLLLSDSGFYLCASRAGSGANVLTFGAGSRLTVL.